The 24 T cell receptor beta chains reported below all come from one sample, sequenced in a study of Ad26.COV2.S vaccination and SARS-CoV-2 variants. Treatment meaning: approximately 18 received Ad26.COV2.S at low or high dose, single or two shots; 5 received placebo; per-sample allocation not given. Following the first vaccine or placebo injection, samples were taken on day 63. Produced via immunoSEQ multiplex PCR; TCRdb's table is partial and in-frame only. The sample records hundreds of thousands of clones, about 90% being singletons. Sequenced material: peripheral blood, taken in a trial of Ad26.COV2.S vaccine versus placebo. The receptors originated from a person aged 18-65 years who received the Ad26.COV2.S COVID-19 vaccine or a placebo.

The CDR3 coding sequence is TGTGCCAGTAGTATAGAGGGCCCTGGCCCGGGTGGGGCCAACGTCCTGACTTTC. Amino acid sequence: CASSIEGPGPGGANVLTF. The gene calls are TRBV19 and TRBJ2-6; D ambiguous. The CDR3 loop spans 18 amino acids. The ends were cut back, 0 bases at V and 3 bases at J, with 15 bases in the middle. Germline lookup yields CDR1 LNHDA and CDR2 SQIVND (reference sequence). The complete variable domain, with remaining parts taken from reference TRBV19 and TRBJ2-6, reads DGGITQSPKYLFRKEGQNVTLSCEQNLNHDAMYWYRQDPGQGLRLIYYSQIVNDFQKGDIAEGYSVSREKKESFPLTVTSAQKNPTAFYLCASSIEGPGPGGANVLTFGAGSRLTVL.

This chain connects TRBV12-5 to TRBJ1-1, with unresolved D. The V gene lost 0 bases and the J gene lost 1 base, with 12 bases spanning the gap. This CDR3 contains 16 residues. CDR1 and CDR2 (germline): LGHNT, FRNRAP. The CDR3 is CASGLVLGPENTEAFF. The CDR3 DNA sequence: TGTGCTAGTGGTTTGGTACTCGGACCAGAGAACACTGAAGCTTTCTTT.

The V call is TRBV19, the J call TRBJ2-5; no clear D gene. This CDR3 contains 11 residues. CDR1 and CDR2 from the germline V gene are LNHDA and SQIVND (reference sequence). With 3 bases removed from V and 7 bases from J, the gap between germline ends came to 6 bases. CDR3 sequence: CASSIYGTQYF. DNA for the CDR3: TGTGCCAGTAGTATTTACGGGACCCAGTACTTC. Together with reference TRBV19 and TRBJ2-5, the CDR3 gives the full variable domain: DGGITQSPKYLFRKEGQNVTLSCEQNLNHDAMYWYRQDPGQGLRLIYYSQIVNDFQKGDIAEGYSVSREKKESFPLTVTSAQKNPTAFYLCASSIYGTQYFGPGTRLLVL.

This sequence joins TRBV10-3 and TRBJ2-5; 9 bases are a match to TRBD1. Germline V gene sequence: CDR1 ENHRY, CDR2 SYGVKD. Losses at the gene ends were 6 bases for V and 2 bases for J; bases not matched to a gene: 7. The CDR3 totals 15 residues. This CDR3 reads CAIRASGTGQETQYF. CDR3 sequence (DNA): TGTGCCATCAGGGCATCCGGGACAGGGCAAGAGACCCAGTACTTC.

In this sample, this clone turned up once. The chain employs TRBV2 and TRBJ1-4; 8 bases are a match to TRBD1. CDR1 and CDR2 (germline): SNHLY, FYNNEI. The CDR3 totals 13 residues. J was trimmed by 6 bases and V by 4 bases; bases with no gene match: 1. The CDR3 protein is CASSATGDEKLFF. The CDR3 coding sequence is TGTGCCAGCAGTGCGACAGGGGATGAAAAACTGTTTTTT.

V gene TRBV5-1 combines with J gene TRBJ2-7; a possible D gene is TRBD2 (6 bases). This CDR3 contains 13 residues. The V end was cut by 3 bases, the J end by 11 bases, with 18 bases between. Germline CDR1 reads SGHRS; CDR2 reads YFSETQ. CDR3 region: CASSSSLPGDKYF. The CDR3 DNA is TGCGCCAGCAGCTCGAGCTTACCGGGGGATAAGTACTTC.

The rearrangement links TRBV27 to TRBJ2-4, with 8 positions matching TRBD1. Losses at the gene ends were 5 bases for V and 7 bases for J; bases not matched to a gene: 4. Germline values: CDR1 MNHEY, CDR2 SMNVEV (reference sequence). This CDR3 comprises 13 residues. The CDR3 DNA follows: TGTGCCAGCAGTACCAGGACAGGGAACATTCAGTACTTC. Translation gives CASSTRTGNIQYF.

The chain employs TRBV6-2 or TRBV6-3 and TRBJ2-2; D gene ambiguous. CDR1 and CDR2 from the germline V gene are MNHEY and SVGEGT. CDR3 length: 15 residues. The V end lost 2 bases, the J end lost 0 bases, and 7 bases lay between the germline ends. CDR3 DNA: TGTGCCAGCAGTTACGACCGACCGAACACCGGGGAGCTGTTTTTT. Protein sequence: CASSYDRPNTGELFF.

V and J are TRBV6-2 or TRBV6-3 and TRBJ1-5, with 7 bases identical to TRBD1. This CDR3 spans 16 amino acids. Per germline, CDR1 MNHEY and CDR2 SVGEGT. With 4 bases clipped from V and 2 bases from J, the junction kept 8 bases outside the gene matches. The CDR3 DNA reads TGTGCCAGCAGTTCGGCAGGGGGGTTTGGCAATCAGCCCCAGCATTTT. Translating gives CASSSAGGFGNQPQHF.

This chain links TRBV7-2 with TRBJ1-1; 8 positions match TRBD1. Per the germline V gene, CDR1 is SGHTA and CDR2 is FQGNSA. V lost 5 bases to trimming and J lost 5 bases; unmatched junction nucleotides: 4. This CDR3 is 13 amino acids long. Here the CDR3 reads CASSGRGRTEAFF. CDR3 DNA: TGTGCCAGCAGCGGCAGGGGGCGGACTGAAGCTTTCTTT.

The chain carries TRBV15 and TRBJ1-2, with TRBD1 matching 7 bases. CDR1 LNHNV and CDR2 YYDKDF come from the germline V gene (reference sequence). The CDR3 has 14 residues. Trimming took 0 bases from V and 8 from J; bases not matched to a gene: 6. The CDR3 sequence: CATSREFDRVGYTF. CDR3 coding DNA: TGTGCCACCAGCAGAGAGTTCGACAGGGTCGGCTACACCTTC.

The chain is built from TRBV11-2 and TRBJ2-7; possible D gene TRBD1, 5 bases. CDR1 and CDR2 from the germline V gene are SGHAT and FQNNGV. Trimming removed 5 bases from V and 0 bases from J, with 14 bases in between. CDR3 length equals 15 residues. The CDR3 is CASSQNRHSSYEQYF. In DNA form, the CDR3 reads TGTGCCAGCAGCCAAAACAGGCATTCCTCCTACGAGCAGTACTTC.

V and J are TRBV19 and TRBJ2-1; 8 bases agree with TRBD1. Germline V CDR1 and CDR2: LNHDA, SQIVND (reference sequence). CDR3 length: 15 amino acids. V was pared by 5 bases and J by 0 bases, with 3 bases of the junction left unmatched. This CDR3 is CASSAGTGSYNEQFF. The DNA of the CDR3 is TGTGCCAGTAGTGCCGGGACAGGCTCCTACAATGAGCAGTTCTTC.

Regarding this clone: An end of the junction does not agree with germline; a read error may underlie this. The CDR3 spells CASSPPDSLLPVF. CDR3 DNA sequence: TGTGCCAGCTCACCACCGGACAGTCTACTACCCGTCTTT. V gene TRBV18 combines with J gene TRBJ1-3; a possible D gene is TRBD1 (6 bases). CDR1 KGHSH and CDR2 LQKENI come from the germline V gene. The CDR3 contains 13 residues. Variable domain in full (rest from reference TRBV18 and TRBJ1-3): NAGVMQNPRHLVRRRGQEARLRCSPMKGHSHVYWYRQLPEEGLKFMVYLQKENIIDESGMPKERFSAEFPKEGPSILRIQQVVRGDSAAYFCASSPPDSLLPVFGEGSWLTVV.

V gene TRBV9 combines with J gene TRBJ2-5; D possibly uses TRBD1 or TRBD2 (5 bases each). Germline V gene lookup returns CDR1 SGDLS and CDR2 YYNGEE. The length of the CDR3 is 14 residues. V dropped 7 bases and J dropped 5 bases, with 18 bases sitting between them. This CDR3 reads CASSGTSIVETQYF. Written as DNA, the CDR3 is TGTGCCAGCTCGGGGACCTCCATCGTTGAGACCCAGTACTTC.

This clone was seen once. In the same sample, other DNA sequences code for this CDR3. The rearrangement links TRBV2 to TRBJ1-2, with D uncertain. This CDR3 comprises 12 residues. The germline CDR1 and CDR2 sequences are SNHLY and FYNNEI. With 3 bases removed from V and 5 bases from J, the gap between germline ends came to 7 bases. The CDR3 sequence is CASSEYSYGYTF. The CDR3 DNA reads as TGTGCCAGCAGTGAGTACTCTTATGGCTACACCTTC.

The gene calls are TRBV6-5 and TRBJ1-5; D uncertain. Between the trimmed V and J ends, which lost 0 bases and 2 bases, there was a span of 5 bases. The CDR3 covers 14 residues. CDR1 is MNHEY, CDR2 SVGAGI, per germline. The CDR3 spells CASSYSEGNQPQHF. The CDR3 nucleotides are TGTGCCAGCAGTTACTCGGAGGGCAATCAGCCCCAGCATTTT.

The rearrangement joins TRBV4-2 to TRBJ1-1; TRBD1 is a possible D gene (5 bases). The CDR3 spans 15 residues. V dropped 0 bases and J dropped 4 bases, with 12 bases sitting between them. Germline CDR1 is LGHNA and CDR2 is YNFKEQ. For the CDR3, the DNA is TGTGCCAGCAGCCAAGAGCGACAGTGGGCCACTGAAGCTTTCTTT. Residues: CASSQERQWATEAFF.

The gene calls are TRBV7-2 and TRBJ1-1; D is ambiguous. Germline V gene sequence: CDR1 SGHTA, CDR2 FQGNSA. This CDR3 spans 14 amino acids. V lost 3 bases and J lost 0, with 8 bases in between. The DNA for the CDR3 is TGTGCCAGCAGCTTTGAGGCCTTGAACACTGAAGCTTTCTTT. Residues: CASSFEALNTEAFF.

This clone was counted once. The V call is TRBV5-1, the J call TRBJ2-1; D may be TRBD2 (5 bases). The CDR3 spans 16 residues. V was trimmed by 2 bases and J by 6 bases, leaving 18 bases between them. Germline CDR1 SGHRS, CDR2 YFSETQ. The CDR3 here is CASSFRGTRVFNEQFF. In DNA, the CDR3 is TGCGCCAGCAGCTTTCGTGGAACTAGGGTCTTCAATGAGCAGTTCTTC.

The V and J genes are TRBV7-9 and TRBJ2-3; D not certain. V lost 5 bases to trimming and J lost 0 bases, with 9 bases between them. Germline V gene data show CDR1 as SEHNR and CDR2 as FQNEAQ (reference sequence). This CDR3 contains 14 residues. CDR3 residues: CASSPSESTDTQYF. DNA of the CDR3: TGTGCCAGCAGCCCCAGCGAGAGCACAGATACGCAGTATTTT.

This clone was recorded a few times. The rearrangement joins TRBV11-2 to TRBJ2-7; a weak D match, TRBD1 (5 bases). The CDR3 covers 15 residues. Germline CDR1 and CDR2: SGHAT and FQNNGV. V gave up 4 bases and J gave up 2 bases, with 15 bases separating them. The CDR3 bases are TGTGCCAGCAGCTCCCCCGGCAGGGAACCCTACGAGCAGTACTTC. It translates to CASSSPGREPYEQYF.

CDR3 residues: CASSLIGQAYEQYF. CDR3 DNA: TGTGCCAGCAGCTTGATTGGACAGGCCTACGAGCAGTACTTC. The genes are TRBV5-4 and TRBJ2-7; 7 bases map to TRBD1. Germline CDR1 reads SGHNT; CDR2 reads YYREEE (reference sequence). V lost 1 base, J lost 2 bases, and 3 bases stayed unmatched. This CDR3 spans 14 amino acids.

This sequence joins TRBV24-1 and TRBJ2-7; 9 bases line up with TRBD1. V gave up 6 bases and J gave up 2 bases; unmatched junction bases: 4. Germline CDR1 reads KGHDR; CDR2 reads SFDVKD. The CDR3 loop spans 14 amino acids. The CDR3 nucleotides are TGTGCCACCAGTTCGGGACAGGGAGCCTACGAGCAGTACTTC. Translating gives CATSSGQGAYEQYF.